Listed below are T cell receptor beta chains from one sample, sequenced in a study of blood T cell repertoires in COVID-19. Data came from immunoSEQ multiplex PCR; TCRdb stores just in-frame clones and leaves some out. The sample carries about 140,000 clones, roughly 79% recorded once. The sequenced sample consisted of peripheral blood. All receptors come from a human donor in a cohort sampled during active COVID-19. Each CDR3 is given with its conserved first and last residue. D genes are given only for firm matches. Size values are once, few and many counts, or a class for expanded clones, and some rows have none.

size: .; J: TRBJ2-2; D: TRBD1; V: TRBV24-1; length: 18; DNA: TGTGCCACCAGTGATCCCACTCCCAGGGGGCGTCGGACCGGGGAGCTGTTTTTT; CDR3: CATSDPTPRGRRTGELFF
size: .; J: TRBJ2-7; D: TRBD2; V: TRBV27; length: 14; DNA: TGTGCCAGCAGTTTGGGACTAGCGGGAGACGAGCAGTACTTC; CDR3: CASSLGLAGDEQYF
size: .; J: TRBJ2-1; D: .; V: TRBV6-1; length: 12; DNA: TGTGCCAGCAGTGAACTACAGCTTGAGCAGTTCTTC; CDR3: CASSELQLEQFF
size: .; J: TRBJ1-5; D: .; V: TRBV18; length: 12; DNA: TGTGCCAGCTCACCAGGGGGGCAGCCCCAGCATTTT; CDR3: CASSPGGQPQHF
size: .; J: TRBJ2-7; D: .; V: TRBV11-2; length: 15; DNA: TGTGCCAGCAGCTTAATGGGGACACTAGGCTACGAGCAGTACTTC; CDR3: CASSLMGTLGYEQYF
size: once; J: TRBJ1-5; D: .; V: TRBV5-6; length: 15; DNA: TGTGCCAGCAGCCGCAAGGACACCCAATATCAGCCCCAGCATTTT; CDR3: CASSRKDTQYQPQHF
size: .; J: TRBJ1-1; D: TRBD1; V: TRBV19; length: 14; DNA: TGTGCCAGTAGTCCTGACAGGGGGGTCACTGAAGCTTTCTTT; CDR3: CASSPDRGVTEAFF
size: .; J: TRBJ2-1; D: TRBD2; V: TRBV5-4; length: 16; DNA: TGTGCCAGCAGCTTCCCCGGGACTAGCGGGAGTACGGCGCAGTTCTTC; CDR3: CASSFPGTSGSTAQFF
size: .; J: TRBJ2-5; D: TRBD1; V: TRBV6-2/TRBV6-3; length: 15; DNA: TGTGCCAGCAGTAACAACAGGGGGCTGGGAGAGACCCAGTACTTC; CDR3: CASSNNRGLGETQYF
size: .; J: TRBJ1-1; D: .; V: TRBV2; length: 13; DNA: TGTGCCAGCAGGAGGGATCCGAACACTGAAGCTTTCTTT; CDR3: CASRRDPNTEAFF
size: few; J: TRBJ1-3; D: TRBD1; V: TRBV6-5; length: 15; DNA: TGTGCCAGCAGAGCGGACAGGGGGTCTGGAAACACCATATATTTT; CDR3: CASRADRGSGNTIYF
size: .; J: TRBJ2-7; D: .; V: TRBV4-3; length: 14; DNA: TGCGCCAGCAGCCAAGCCCAGGGACACTACGAGCAGTACTTC; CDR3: CASSQAQGHYEQYF
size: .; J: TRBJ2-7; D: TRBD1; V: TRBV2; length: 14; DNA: TGTGCCAGCACCCTCCAGACAGGGAACTACGAGCAGTACTTC; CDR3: CASTLQTGNYEQYF
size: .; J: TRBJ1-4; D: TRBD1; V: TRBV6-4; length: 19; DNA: TGTGCCAGCAGTGGAGGTCCAGTCCCGGTCCGGACAGGGAATGAAAAACTGTTTTTT; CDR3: CASSGGPVPVRTGNEKLFF
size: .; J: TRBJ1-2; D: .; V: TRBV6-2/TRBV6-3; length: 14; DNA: TGTGCCAGCAGTTACGGGGAGGGGTACTATGGCTACACCTTC; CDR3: CASSYGEGYYGYTF
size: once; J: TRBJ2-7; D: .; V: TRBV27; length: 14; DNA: TGTGCCAGCAGTTTTACCGGAGGAGGCTACGAGCAGTACTTC; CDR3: CASSFTGGGYEQYF
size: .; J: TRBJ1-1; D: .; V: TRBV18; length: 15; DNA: TGTGCCAGCTCACCACGAGTTGTCGGGAACACTGAAGCTTTCTTT; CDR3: CASSPRVVGNTEAFF
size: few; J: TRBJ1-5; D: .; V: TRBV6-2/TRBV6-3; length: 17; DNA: TGTGCCAGCAGTTACAAGCTTCACAGGGTGGGCAATCAGCCCCAGCATTTT; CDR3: CASSYKLHRVGNQPQHF
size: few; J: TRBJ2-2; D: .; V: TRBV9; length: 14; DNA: TGTGCCAGCAGCGCCTCAGGGCAGGTCGGGGAGCTGTTTTTT; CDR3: CASSASGQVGELFF
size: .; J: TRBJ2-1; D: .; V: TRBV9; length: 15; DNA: TGTGCCAGCAGCGTAAGCCGGTCAGGGCGGAATGAGCAGTTCTTC; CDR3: CASSVSRSGRNEQFF
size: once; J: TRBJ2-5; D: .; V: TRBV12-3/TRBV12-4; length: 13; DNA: TGTGCCAGCAGTCTACAGTCCGGAAAGACCCAGTACTTC; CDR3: CASSLQSGKTQYF